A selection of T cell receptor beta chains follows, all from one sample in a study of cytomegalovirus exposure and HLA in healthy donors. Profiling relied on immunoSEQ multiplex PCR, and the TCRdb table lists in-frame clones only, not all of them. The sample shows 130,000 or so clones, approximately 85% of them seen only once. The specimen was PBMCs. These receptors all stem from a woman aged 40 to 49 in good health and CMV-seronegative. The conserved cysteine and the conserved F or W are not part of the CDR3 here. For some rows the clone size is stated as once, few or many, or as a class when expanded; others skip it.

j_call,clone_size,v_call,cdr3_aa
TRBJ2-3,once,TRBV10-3,AISEGLATADTQY
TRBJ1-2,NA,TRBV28,ASSLRGYGYT
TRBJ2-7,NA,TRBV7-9,ASSPRTSGFSYEQY
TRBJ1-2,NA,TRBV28,ASSSPPRAGEIYGYT
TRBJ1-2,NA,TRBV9,ASSSGQLNTYGYT
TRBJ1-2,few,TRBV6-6,ASSPRTGAANYGYT
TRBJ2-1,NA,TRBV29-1,SVEFSNEQF
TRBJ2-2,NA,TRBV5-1,ASSRRTSGRMVPGELF
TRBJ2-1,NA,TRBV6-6,ASSYSTGGEQF
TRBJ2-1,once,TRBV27,ASSLSMIGLAGGTYNEQF
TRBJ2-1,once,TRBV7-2,ASSNYRGIEQF
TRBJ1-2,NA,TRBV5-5,ASSTYPERYGYT
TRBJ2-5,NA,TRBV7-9,SSSSRMMQETQY
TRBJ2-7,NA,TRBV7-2,ASSAGQGGGYEQY
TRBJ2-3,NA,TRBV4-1,ASSQGGWREGPDTQY
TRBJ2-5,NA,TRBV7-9,ASSLGGGSFVQETQY
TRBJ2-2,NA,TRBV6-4,ASSEQGSTGELF
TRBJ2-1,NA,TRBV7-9,SCRDRVSNEQF
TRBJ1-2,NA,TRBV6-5,ASSSELTGRIDGYT
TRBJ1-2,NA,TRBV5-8,ASSFVRGGYDGYT
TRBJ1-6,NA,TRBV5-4,ASSMEQTNSPLH
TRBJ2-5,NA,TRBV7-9,ASSSNSGTGLVGETQY
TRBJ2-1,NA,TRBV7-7,ASSPQPGGYNEQF
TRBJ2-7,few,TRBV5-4,ASSLDNYEQY
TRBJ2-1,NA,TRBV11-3,ASSSPSGVGTGNEQF
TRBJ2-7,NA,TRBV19,ASSIPGLSSYEQY
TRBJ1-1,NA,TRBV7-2,ASSSPTGFFTEAF
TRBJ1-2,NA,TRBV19,ASSMGRGNYGYT
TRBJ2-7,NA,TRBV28,ASRKAGTGSTYEQY
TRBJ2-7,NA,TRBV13,ASSPRTRTHEQY
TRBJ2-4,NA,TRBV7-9,ASRTGGRNIQY
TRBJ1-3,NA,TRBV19,ASSPNRGASGNTIY
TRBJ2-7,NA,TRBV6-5,ASSYSAYPSGEQY
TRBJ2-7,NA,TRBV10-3,AISAPEGGYEQY
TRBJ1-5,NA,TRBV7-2,ASSGQGGGQPQH
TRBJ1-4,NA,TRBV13,ASSRGGVNEKLF
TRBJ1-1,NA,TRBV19,ASSPQRANTEAF
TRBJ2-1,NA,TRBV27,ASSFLFFFTGTSGNEQF
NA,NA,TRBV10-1,ASSDDSGGRYEQY